This T cell receptor beta chain appears in the sequencing data of a study of blood T cell repertoires in COVID-19. Generated by immunoSEQ multiplex PCR, the TCRdb table keeps only in-frame clones and is missing some. The profile shows 170,000 or so clones, 75% to 90% of them singletons. V dropped 1 base and J dropped 8; count of bases not matched to a gene: 6. This CDR3 region has 15 residues. Germline values: CDR1 SGHRS, CDR2 YFSETQ. The clonotype originates from a woman aged 40 to 55 with COVID-19, enrolled during active disease. The sample consisted of peripheral blood. The chain couples TRBV5-1 to TRBJ1-2; 12 bases align to TRBD1. The CDR3 here is CASSLTGQGAVGYTF. CDR3 nucleotides: TGCGCCAGCAGCTTGACGGGACAGGGGGCAGTGGGCTACACCTTC.